This is a list of T cell receptor beta chains from one sample in a study of blood T cell repertoires in COVID-19. Here immunoSEQ multiplex PCR was the method, and the copy in TCRdb shows in-frame clones only, minus some. The data show 43,000 or so clones, roughly 88% seen once. The sequenced sample consisted of peripheral blood. All receptors derive from a man aged 55 to 69 with active COVID-19. Each CDR3 is given with its conserved first and last residue. The order of the fields is CDR3 length, V gene, clone size, D gene, J gene, CDR3 DNA, CDR3 protein. A D gene is named only where the DNA matches it firmly. Part of the rows lack a size; the others show once, few, many or a class for expanded clones.

length: 14; V: TRBV3-1/TRBV3-2; size: -; D: TRBD2; J: TRBJ2-1; DNA: TGTGCCAGCAGCCTGGGACTAGTGTACAATGAGCAGTTCTTC; CDR3: CASSLGLVYNEQFF
length: 15; V: TRBV3-1/TRBV3-2; size: -; D: TRBD2; J: TRBJ2-3; DNA: TGTGCCAGCAGCCTCTATGCGGGAGGGGTAGATACGCAGTATTTT; CDR3: CASSLYAGGVDTQYF
length: 14; V: TRBV4-1; size: -; D: -; J: TRBJ2-7; DNA: TGCGCCAGCAGCCAAGCGCCAGGGATCTACGAGCAGTACTTC; CDR3: CASSQAPGIYEQYF
length: 13; V: TRBV5-1; size: -; D: TRBD1; J: TRBJ2-1; DNA: TGCGCCAGCAGCTACGGGACAGGCCGTGGGCAGTTCTTC; CDR3: CASSYGTGRGQFF
length: 13; V: TRBV10-3; size: -; D: TRBD1; J: TRBJ2-1; DNA: TGTGCCATCAGCCGGACAGGGAACAATGAGCAGTTCTTC; CDR3: CAISRTGNNEQFF
length: 15; V: TRBV5-1; size: -; D: TRBD1; J: TRBJ1-1; DNA: TGCGCCAGCAGCTTGGAGGGGGCGGTGGACACTGAAGCTTTCTTT; CDR3: CASSLEGAVDTEAFF
length: 13; V: TRBV29-1; size: -; D: -; J: TRBJ2-3; DNA: TGCAGCGTTGCGCTCCGAGCAACAGATACGCAGTATTTT; CDR3: CSVALRATDTQYF
length: 16; V: TRBV7-3; size: -; D: -; J: TRBJ2-2; DNA: TGTGCCAGCAGCTCCCCCGGGGAGATTGTCACCGGGGAGCTGTTTTTT; CDR3: CASSSPGEIVTGELFF
length: 14; V: TRBV18; size: few; D: -; J: TRBJ2-2; DNA: TGTGCCAGCTCACCATTGGGAGCGTCCGGGGAGCTGTTTTTT; CDR3: CASSPLGASGELFF
length: 15; V: TRBV28; size: -; D: TRBD1; J: TRBJ1-2; DNA: TGTGCCAGCAGTTTACCGGGACAGGGCGGGTATGGCTACACCTTC; CDR3: CASSLPGQGGYGYTF
length: 13; V: TRBV7-9; size: -; D: -; J: TRBJ1-1; DNA: TGTGCCAGCAGACCTACAGGTCCCACTGAAGCTTTCTTT; CDR3: CASRPTGPTEAFF
length: 15; V: TRBV19; size: -; D: -; J: TRBJ1-1; DNA: TGTGCCAGCCACTGGGGGGGCGTAGGGGACACTGAAGCTTTCTTT; CDR3: CASHWGGVGDTEAFF
length: 12; V: TRBV5-1; size: -; D: -; J: TRBJ2-1; DNA: TGCGCCAGCAGCTTGGCCAGCAATGAGCAGTTCTTC; CDR3: CASSLASNEQFF
length: 16; V: TRBV5-1; size: -; D: TRBD1; J: TRBJ2-1; DNA: TGCGCCAGCAGCGAGACATCGGGACAGGTCCACAATGAGCAGTTCTTC; CDR3: CASSETSGQVHNEQFF
length: 16; V: TRBV19; size: -; D: -; J: TRBJ1-5; DNA: TGTGCCAGTAACACCGGGACACTCTATAGCAATCAGCCCCAGCATTTT; CDR3: CASNTGTLYSNQPQHF
length: 14; V: TRBV5-1; size: -; D: -; J: TRBJ2-2; DNA: TGCGCCAGCAGCTTGGGTAGAACCACCGGGGAGCTGTTTTTT; CDR3: CASSLGRTTGELFF
length: 20; V: TRBV4-1; size: -; D: TRBD2; J: TRBJ2-3; DNA: TGCGCCAGCAGCCACCGGGGACTAGCGGGAGTTCATGGTAGCACAGATACGCAGTATTTT; CDR3: CASSHRGLAGVHGSTDTQYF
length: 12; V: TRBV5-1; size: -; D: TRBD2; J: TRBJ2-7; DNA: TGCGCCAGCACGACTAGCGGGGCCGAGCAGTACTTC; CDR3: CASTTSGAEQYF
length: 15; V: TRBV7-7; size: -; D: -; J: TRBJ2-1; DNA: TGTGCCAGCAGCTTAGCGGCGGGTTCCTACAATGAGCAGTTCTTC; CDR3: CASSLAAGSYNEQFF
length: 13; V: TRBV29-1; size: -; D: TRBD1; J: TRBJ1-4; DNA: TGCAGCGTCCGACAGGGGGGGGAAGAAAAACTGTTTTTT; CDR3: CSVRQGGEEKLFF
length: 18; V: TRBV13; size: -; D: TRBD2; J: TRBJ2-3; DNA: TGTGCCAGCAGCTCCCTAGGACTCGGGACTAGGGAGACAGATACGCAGTATTTT; CDR3: CASSSLGLGTRETDTQYF
length: 15; V: TRBV4-3; size: -; D: -; J: TRBJ1-2; DNA: TGCGCCAGCAGCCAAGATGAGCGGGCTAACTATGGCTACACCTTC; CDR3: CASSQDERANYGYTF